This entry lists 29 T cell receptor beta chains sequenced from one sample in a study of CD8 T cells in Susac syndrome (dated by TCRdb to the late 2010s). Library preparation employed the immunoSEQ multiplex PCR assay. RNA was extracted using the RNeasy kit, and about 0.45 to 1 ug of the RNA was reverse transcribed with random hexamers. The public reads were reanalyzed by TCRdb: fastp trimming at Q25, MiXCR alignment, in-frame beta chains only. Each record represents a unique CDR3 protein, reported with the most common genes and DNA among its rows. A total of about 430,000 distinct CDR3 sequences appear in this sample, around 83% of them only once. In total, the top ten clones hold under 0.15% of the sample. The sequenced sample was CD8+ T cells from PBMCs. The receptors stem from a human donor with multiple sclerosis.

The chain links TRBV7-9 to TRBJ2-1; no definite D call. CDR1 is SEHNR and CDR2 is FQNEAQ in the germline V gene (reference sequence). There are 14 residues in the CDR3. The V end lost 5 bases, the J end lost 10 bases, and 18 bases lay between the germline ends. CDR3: CASSPSHKTEEQFF. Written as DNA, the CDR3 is TGTGCCAGCAGCCCAAGCCACAAGACGGAAGAGCAGTTCTTC.

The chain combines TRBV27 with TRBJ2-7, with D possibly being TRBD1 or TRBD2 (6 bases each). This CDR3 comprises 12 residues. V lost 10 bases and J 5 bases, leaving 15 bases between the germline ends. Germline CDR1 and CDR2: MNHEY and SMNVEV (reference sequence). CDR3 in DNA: TGTGCCACCCGAGGGGGGAGCCACGAGCAGTACTTC. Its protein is CATRGGSHEQYF.

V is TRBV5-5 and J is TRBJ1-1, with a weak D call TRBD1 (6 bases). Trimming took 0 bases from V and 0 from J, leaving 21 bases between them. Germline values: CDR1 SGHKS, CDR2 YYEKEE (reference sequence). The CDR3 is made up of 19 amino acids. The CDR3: CASSLGRVKAGDMNTEAFF. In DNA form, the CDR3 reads TGTGCCAGCAGCTTGGGAAGAGTAAAGGCAGGGGATATGAACACTGAAGCTTTCTTT.

CDR3 sequence: CASSPQRESYNEQFF. DNA for the CDR3: TGTGCCAGCAGCCCCCAGCGGGAGTCGTACAATGAGCAGTTCTTC. The chain uses TRBV14 and TRBJ2-1; 8 nucleotides agree with TRBD2. Germline CDR1 and CDR2: SGHDN and FVKESK. The CDR3 loop spans 15 amino acids. V gave up 4 bases and J gave up 4 bases; unmatched junction bases: 6.

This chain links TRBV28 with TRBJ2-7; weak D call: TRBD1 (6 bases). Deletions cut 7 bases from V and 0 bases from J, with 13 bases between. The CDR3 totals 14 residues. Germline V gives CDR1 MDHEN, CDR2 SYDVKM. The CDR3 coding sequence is TGTGCCAGCAACCCCAGGGGCACCTCCTACGAGCAGTACTTC. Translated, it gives CASNPRGTSYEQYF.

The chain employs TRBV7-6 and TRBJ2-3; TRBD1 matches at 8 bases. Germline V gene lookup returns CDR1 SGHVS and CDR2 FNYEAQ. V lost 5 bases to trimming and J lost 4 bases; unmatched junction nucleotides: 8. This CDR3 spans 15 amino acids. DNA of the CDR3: TGTGCCAGCAGCGAAATGACAGGGGTGGCAGATACGCAGTATTTT. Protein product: CASSEMTGVADTQYF.

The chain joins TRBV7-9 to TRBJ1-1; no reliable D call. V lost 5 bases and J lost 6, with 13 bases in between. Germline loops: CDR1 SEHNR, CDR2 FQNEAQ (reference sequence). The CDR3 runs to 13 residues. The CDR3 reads CASSTNQTPEAFF. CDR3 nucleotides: TGTGCCAGCAGCACCAACCAAACCCCTGAAGCTTTCTTT.

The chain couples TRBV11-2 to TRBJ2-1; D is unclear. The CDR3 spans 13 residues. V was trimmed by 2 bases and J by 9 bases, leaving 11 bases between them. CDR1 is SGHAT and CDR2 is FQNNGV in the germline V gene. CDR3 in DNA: TGTGCCAGCAGCTTAAGCTTTAGGATTGAGCAGTTCTTC. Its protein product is CASSLSFRIEQFF.

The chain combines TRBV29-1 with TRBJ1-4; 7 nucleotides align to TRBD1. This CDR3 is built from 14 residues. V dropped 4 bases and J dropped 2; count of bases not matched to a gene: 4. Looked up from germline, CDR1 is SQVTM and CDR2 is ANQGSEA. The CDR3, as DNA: TGCAGCGTTGCTGAGGGGGCGACTAATGAAAAACTGTTTTTT. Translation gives CSVAEGATNEKLFF. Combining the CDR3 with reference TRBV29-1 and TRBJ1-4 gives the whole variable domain SAVISQKPSRDICQRGTSLTIQCQVDSQVTMMFWYRQQPGQSLTLIATANQGSEATYESGFVIDKFPISRPNLTFSTLTVSNMSPEDSSIYLCSVAEGATNEKLFFGSGTQLSVL.

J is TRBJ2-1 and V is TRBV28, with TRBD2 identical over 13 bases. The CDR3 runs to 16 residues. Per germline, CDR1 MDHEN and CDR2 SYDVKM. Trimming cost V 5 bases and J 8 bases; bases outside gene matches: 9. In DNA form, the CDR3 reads TGTGCCAGCAGTCCTCGGACTAGCGGGAGTCTCTATGAGCAGTTCTTC. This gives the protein CASSPRTSGSLYEQFF.

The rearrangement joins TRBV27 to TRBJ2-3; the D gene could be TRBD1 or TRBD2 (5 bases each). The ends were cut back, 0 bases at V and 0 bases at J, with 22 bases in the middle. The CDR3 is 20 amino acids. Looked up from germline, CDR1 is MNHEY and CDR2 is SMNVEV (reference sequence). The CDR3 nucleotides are TGTGCCAGCAGTTTATCTTCATCGGAGCTTGGGACGGCTAGCACAGATACGCAGTATTTT. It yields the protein CASSLSSSELGTASTDTQYF.

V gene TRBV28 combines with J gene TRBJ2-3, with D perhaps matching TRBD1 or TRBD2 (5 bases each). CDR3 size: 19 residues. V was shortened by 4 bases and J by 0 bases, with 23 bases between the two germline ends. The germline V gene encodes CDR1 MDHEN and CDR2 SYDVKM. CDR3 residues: CASSSSFPGPARSTDTQYF. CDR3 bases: TGTGCCAGCAGTTCATCATTCCCGGGGCCAGCCCGAAGCACAGATACGCAGTATTTT.

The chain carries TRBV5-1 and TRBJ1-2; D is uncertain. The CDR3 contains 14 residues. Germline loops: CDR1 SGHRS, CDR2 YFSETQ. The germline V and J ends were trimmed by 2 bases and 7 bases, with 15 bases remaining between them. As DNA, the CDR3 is TGCGCCAGCAGCTTCGCCAGATTTGCGGGTGGCTACACCTTC. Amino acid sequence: CASSFARFAGGYTF.

CDR3 coding DNA: TGTGCCAGCAGCTTAGGACTAGCGGGGCCTAGCACAGATACGCAGTATTTT. This gives the protein CASSLGLAGPSTDTQYF. V and J are TRBV7-6 and TRBJ2-3; 11 bases are a match to TRBD2. The CDR3 runs 17 residues. Unmatched junction bases numbered 3, after V lost 1 base and J lost 0 bases. Germline CDR1 is SGHVS and CDR2 is FNYEAQ.

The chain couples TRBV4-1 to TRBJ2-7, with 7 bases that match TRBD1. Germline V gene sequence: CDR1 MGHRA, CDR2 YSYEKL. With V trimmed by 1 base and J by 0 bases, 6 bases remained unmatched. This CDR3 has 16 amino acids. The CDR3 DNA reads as TGCGCCAGCAGCCAAGGTCCGGGGACAGCCTCCTACGAGCAGTACTTC. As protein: CASSQGPGTASYEQYF.

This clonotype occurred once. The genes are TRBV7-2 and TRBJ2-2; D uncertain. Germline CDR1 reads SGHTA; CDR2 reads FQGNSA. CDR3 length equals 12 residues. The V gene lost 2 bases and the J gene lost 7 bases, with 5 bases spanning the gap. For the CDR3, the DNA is TGTGCCAGCAGCTTATACCACGGGGAGCTGTTTTTT. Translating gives CASSLYHGELFF.

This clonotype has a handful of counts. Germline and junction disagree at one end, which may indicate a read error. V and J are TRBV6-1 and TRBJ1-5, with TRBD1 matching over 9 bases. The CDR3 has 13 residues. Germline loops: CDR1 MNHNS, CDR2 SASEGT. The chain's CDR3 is CASSGDRDQPQHF. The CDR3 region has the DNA TGTGCCAGCAGTGGGGACAGGGACCAGCCTCAGCATTTT.

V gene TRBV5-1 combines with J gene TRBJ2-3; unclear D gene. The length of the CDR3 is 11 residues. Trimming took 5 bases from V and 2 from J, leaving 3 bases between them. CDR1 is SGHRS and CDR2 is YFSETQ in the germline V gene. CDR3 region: CASRVTDTQYF. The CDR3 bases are TGCGCCAGCAGGGTCACAGATACGCAGTATTTT.

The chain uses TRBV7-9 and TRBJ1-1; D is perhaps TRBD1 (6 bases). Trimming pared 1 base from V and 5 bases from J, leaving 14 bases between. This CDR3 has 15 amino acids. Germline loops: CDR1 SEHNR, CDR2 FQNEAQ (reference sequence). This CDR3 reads CASSLGSEGGTEAFF. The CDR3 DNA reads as TGTGCCAGCAGCTTAGGATCCGAGGGGGGGACTGAAGCTTTCTTT. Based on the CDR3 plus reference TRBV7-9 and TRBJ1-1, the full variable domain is DTGVSQNPRHKITKRGQNVTFRCDPISEHNRLYWYRQTLGQGPEFLTYFQNEAQLEKSRLLSDRFSAERPKGSFSTLEIQRTEQGDSAMYLCASSLGSEGGTEAFFGQGTRLTVV.

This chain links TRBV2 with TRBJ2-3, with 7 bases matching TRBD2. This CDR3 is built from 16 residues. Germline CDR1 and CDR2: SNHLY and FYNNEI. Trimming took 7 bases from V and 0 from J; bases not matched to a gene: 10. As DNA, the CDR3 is TGTGCCAGCACCCCCCGGGACTATACTAGCACAGATACGCAGTATTTT. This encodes CASTPRDYTSTDTQYF.

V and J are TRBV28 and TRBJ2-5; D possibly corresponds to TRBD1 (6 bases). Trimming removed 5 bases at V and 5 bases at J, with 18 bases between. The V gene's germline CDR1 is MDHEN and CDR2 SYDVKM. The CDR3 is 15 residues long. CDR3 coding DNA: TGTGCCAGCAGTCTGAAAGGGGGAGCCGAGGAGACCCAGTACTTC. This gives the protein CASSLKGGAEETQYF.

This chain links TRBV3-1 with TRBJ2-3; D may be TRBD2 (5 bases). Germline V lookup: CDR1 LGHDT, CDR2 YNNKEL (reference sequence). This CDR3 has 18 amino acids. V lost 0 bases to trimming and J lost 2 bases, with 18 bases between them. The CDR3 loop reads CASSQDPGSELFTDTQYF. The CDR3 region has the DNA TGTGCCAGCAGCCAAGACCCGGGGTCAGAACTTTTCACAGATACGCAGTATTTT.

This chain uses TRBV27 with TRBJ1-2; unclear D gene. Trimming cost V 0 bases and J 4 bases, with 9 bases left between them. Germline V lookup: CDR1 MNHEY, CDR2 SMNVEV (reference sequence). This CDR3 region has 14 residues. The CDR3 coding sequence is TGTGCCAGCAGTTTATCGGGAGGTACCTATGGCTACACCTTC. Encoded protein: CASSLSGGTYGYTF.

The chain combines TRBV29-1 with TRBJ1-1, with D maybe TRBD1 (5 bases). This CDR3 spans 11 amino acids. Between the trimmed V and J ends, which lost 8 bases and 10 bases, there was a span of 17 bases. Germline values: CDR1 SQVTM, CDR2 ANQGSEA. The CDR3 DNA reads TGCAGCCCCGGGACTGCTAGTGGAGCTTTCTTT. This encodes CSPGTASGAFF.

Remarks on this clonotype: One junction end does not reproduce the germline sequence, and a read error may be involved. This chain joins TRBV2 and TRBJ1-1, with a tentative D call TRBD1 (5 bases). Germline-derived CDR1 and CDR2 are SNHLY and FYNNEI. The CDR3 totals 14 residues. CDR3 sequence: CASSPRGGTTEASF. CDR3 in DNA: TGTGCCAGCAGCCCCCGCGGCGGGACGACTGAAGCTTCCTTT.

The CDR3 protein is CASSPKGWISYEQYF. The CDR3 DNA is TGCGCCAGCAGCCCCAAGGGGTGGATCTCCTACGAGCAGTACTTC. The rearrangement joins TRBV5-1 to TRBJ2-7, with D possibly matching TRBD1 (5 bases). Trimming cost V 4 bases and J 0 bases, with 14 bases left between them. The CDR3 runs to 15 residues. Germline V CDR1 and CDR2: SGHRS, YFSETQ.

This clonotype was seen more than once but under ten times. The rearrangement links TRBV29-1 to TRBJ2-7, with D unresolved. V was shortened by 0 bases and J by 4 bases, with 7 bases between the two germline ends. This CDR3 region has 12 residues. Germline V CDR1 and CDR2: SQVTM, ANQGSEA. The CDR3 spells CSVEDQQYEQYF. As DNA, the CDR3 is TGCAGCGTTGAAGATCAGCAGTACGAGCAGTACTTC.

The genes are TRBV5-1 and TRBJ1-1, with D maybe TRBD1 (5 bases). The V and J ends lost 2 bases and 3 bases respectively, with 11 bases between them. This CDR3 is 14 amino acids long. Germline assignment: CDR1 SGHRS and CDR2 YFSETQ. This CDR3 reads CASSFGGTYTEAFF. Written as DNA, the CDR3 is TGCGCCAGCAGCTTCGGGGGGACTTACACTGAAGCTTTCTTT.

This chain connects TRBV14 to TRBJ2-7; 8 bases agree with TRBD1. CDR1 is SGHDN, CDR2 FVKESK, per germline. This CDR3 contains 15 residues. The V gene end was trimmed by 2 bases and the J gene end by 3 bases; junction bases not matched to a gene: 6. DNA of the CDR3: TGTGCCAGCAGCCAACCCGGACAGGGATTCTACGAGCAGTACTTC. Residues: CASSQPGQGFYEQYF.